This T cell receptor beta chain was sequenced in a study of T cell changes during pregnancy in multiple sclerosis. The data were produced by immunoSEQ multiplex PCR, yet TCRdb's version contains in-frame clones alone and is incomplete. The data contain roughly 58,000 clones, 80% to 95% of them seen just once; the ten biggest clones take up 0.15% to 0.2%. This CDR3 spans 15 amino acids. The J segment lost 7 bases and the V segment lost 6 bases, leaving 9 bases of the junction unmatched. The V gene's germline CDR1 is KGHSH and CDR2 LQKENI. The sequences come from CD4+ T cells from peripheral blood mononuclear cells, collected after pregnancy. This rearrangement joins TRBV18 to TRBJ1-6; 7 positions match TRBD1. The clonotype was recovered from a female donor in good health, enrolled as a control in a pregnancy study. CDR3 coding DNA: TGTGCCAGCTCTCGTCAGGGGGGCGCGAATTCACCCCTCCACTTT. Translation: CASSRQGGANSPLHF.